Here is one T cell receptor beta chain with its context. Its specificity is unknown. This may arise from a read error, as a much more abundant clone is one base away. CDR1 is MNHEY and CDR2 is SVGAGI in the germline V gene. This CDR3 spans 19 amino acids. Two oligonucleotides, mixed equimolar, formed the beta constant-region primer covering TRBC1 and TRBC2. Four rounds of PCR amplified the ligated cDNA using nested alpha and beta constant-region primers plus SP2. The cDNA 3' end received a ligated single-stranded oligonucleotide carrying the SP2 primer and a 12-nucleotide UMI. Each CDR3 protein is one row after TCRdb ran MiXCR on the UMI-ligation and nested PCR reads. The profile shows some 30,000 distinct CDR3 sequences, roughly 20% of them singletons. The data were obtained in a study of naive and memory T cell subsets. The study's findings and limits: TCR abundance followed a power law differing between naive and memory subsets. Gini index rose across naive, CM, EM and EMRA in CD4 and CD8.

CD8 T cells were positively selected from what remained after CD4 positive selection. This sequence was found in a human donor in good health. This chain uses TRBV6-5 with TRBJ1-3; 8 bases are a match to TRBD1. The sequenced sample consisted of effector memory CD4+ T cells from blood. The subset is: effector memory, CD45RA- CD27-. CDR3 DNA: TGTGCCAGCAGTTACACGGGACAGGCTCTACAGTTCTCTGGAAACAACATATATTTT. As protein: CASSYTGQALQFSGNNIYF.